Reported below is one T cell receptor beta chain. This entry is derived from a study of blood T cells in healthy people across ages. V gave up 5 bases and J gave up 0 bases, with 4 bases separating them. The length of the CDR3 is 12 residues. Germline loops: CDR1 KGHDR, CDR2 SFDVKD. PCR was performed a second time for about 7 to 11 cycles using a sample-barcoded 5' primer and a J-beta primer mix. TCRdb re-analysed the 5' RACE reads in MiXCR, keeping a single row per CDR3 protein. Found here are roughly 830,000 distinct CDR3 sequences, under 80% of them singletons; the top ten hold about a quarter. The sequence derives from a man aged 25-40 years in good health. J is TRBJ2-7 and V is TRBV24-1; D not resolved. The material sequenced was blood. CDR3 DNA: TGTGCCACCAGTGGGGACTCCTACGAGCAGTACTTC. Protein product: CATSGDSYEQYF.